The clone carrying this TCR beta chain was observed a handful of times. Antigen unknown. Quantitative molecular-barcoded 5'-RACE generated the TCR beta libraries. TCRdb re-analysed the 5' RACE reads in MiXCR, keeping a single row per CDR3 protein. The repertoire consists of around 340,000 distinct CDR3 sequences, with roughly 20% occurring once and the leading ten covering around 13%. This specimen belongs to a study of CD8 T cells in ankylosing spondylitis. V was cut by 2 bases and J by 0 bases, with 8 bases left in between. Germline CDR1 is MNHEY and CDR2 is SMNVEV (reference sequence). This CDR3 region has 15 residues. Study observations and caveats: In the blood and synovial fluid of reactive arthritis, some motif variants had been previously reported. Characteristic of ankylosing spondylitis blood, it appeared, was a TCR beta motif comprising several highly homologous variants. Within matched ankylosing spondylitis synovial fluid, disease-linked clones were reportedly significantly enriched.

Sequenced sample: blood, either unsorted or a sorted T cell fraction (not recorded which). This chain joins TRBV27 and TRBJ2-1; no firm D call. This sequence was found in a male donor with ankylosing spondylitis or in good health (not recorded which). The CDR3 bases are TGTGCCAGCAGTTTACTTTCTAGCTCCTACAATGAGCAGTTCTTC. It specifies CASSLLSSSYNEQFF.